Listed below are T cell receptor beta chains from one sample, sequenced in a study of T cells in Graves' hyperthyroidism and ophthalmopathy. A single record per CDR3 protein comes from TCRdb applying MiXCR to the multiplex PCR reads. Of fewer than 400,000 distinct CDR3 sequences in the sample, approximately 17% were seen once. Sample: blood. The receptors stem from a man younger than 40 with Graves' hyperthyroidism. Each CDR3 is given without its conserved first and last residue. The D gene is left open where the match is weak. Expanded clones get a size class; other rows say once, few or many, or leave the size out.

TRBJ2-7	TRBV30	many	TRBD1	AWSITDRDFPYEQY
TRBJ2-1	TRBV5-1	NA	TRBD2	ASSSGLQDEQF
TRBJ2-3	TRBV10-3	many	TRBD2	AINDGGTDTQY
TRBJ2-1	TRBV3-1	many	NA	ASSQEGRSYNEQF
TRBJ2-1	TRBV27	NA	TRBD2	ASGEVAGGVTAQF
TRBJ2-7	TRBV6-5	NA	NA	ASSSRGVHEQY
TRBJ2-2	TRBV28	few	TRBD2	ASKIGRAPGELF
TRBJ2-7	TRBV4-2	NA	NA	ASSHGGGPYELY
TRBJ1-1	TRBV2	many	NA	ASSVDSNTEAF
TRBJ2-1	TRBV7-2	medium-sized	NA	ASSYYNEQF
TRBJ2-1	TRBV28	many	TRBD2	ASSFLYPTGGPPNEQF
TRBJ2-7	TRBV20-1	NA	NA	GTRTAAYEQY
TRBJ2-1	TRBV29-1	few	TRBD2	SLIGAGGDEQF
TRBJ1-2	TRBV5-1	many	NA	ASSLKDSDAGYT
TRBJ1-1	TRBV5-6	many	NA	ASSLRKHGKAF
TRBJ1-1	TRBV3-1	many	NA	ASSQAGRGTEAF
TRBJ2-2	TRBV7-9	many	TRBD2	ASSRVPARLAGGTGELF
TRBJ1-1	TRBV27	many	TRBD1	ASSRGQGELEAF
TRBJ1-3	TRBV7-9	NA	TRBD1	ASSPMGQGLGNTIY
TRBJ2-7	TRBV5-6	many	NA	ASRSSGRSYEQY
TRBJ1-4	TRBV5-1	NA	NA	ASRPGTGTNEKLF
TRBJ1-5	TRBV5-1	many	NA	ASSLDYSNQPQH
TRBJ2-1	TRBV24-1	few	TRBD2	ATSGPGLTYNEQF
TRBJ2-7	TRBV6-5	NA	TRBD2	ASSYGIAGGPYEQY
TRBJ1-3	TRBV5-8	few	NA	ASSSGPLLGNTIY
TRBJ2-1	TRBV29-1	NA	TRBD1	SVVVDRGLDEQF
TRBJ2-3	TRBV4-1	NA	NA	ASSQDGVTQY
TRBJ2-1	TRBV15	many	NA	ATSIPGRHNEQF
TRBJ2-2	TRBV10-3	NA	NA	AISERGTGELF